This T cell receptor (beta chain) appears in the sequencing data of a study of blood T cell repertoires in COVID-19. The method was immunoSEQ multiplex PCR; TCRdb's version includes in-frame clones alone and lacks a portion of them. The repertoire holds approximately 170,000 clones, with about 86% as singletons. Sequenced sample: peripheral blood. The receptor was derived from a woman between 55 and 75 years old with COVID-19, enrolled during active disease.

CDR3 amino acids: CASTGTLSYNEQFF. DNA for the CDR3: TGTGCCAGCACCGGGACTCTCTCCTACAATGAGCAGTTCTTC. This chain links TRBV2 with TRBJ2-1; possibly TRBD2 for D (6 bases). The CDR3 covers 14 residues. Germline values: CDR1 SNHLY, CDR2 FYNNEI. Trimming removed 7 bases at V and 0 bases at J, with 10 bases between.